This passage covers 21 T cell receptor beta chains from one sample sequenced in a study of shared clonotypes between healthy human individuals. Repertoires were generated with immunoSEQ multiplex PCR, while TCRdb's copy carries only in-frame clones and drops some. Of around 1.1 million clones in the sample, 60% to 80% were seen once. The sample comprised memory CD4+ T cells from PBMCs. Regarding subset: CD45RA-negative fraction. The receptors here all came from a man between 18 and 29 years old in good health. Some clones in this sample may be carry-over from other donors' samples.

This chain links TRBV14 with TRBJ2-1, with D perhaps TRBD1 or TRBD2 (5 bases each). V lost 0 bases and J lost 6, with 12 bases in between. This CDR3 is 15 amino acids long. CDR1 SGHDN and CDR2 FVKESK come from the germline V gene. DNA for the CDR3: TGTGCCAGCAGCCAAGATACATTGGGGACCAATGAGCAGTTCTTC. Its protein is CASSQDTLGTNEQFF.

The chain recombines TRBV6-6 with TRBJ1-5; D call uncertain. V lost 5 bases to trimming and J lost 3 bases, with 14 bases between them. CDR3 size: 15 residues. Germline CDR1 MNHNY, CDR2 SVGAGI (reference sequence). The DNA for the CDR3 is TGTGCCAGCAGTCCCGGGCTGACATACAATCAGCCCCAGCATTTT. The encoded protein is CASSPGLTYNQPQHF.

V and J are TRBV18 and TRBJ2-3; possible D gene TRBD1, 6 bases. The CDR3 is 15 residues long. CDR1 and CDR2 (germline): KGHSH, LQKENI. Trimming removed 4 bases from V and 0 bases from J, with 11 bases in between. Here the CDR3 DNA reads TGTGCCAGCTCACGCGAAACAGGGAGCACAGATACGCAGTATTTT. It translates to CASSRETGSTDTQYF.

This clone has just a few counts. The junction departs from germline at one end; a sequencing error may be responsible. The chain has TRBV19 and TRBJ1-1; possibly TRBD1 for D (5 bases). The CDR3 length is 16 residues. CDR1 LNHDA and CDR2 SQIVND come from the germline V gene (reference sequence). CDR3 sequence (DNA): TGTGCCAGTAGTCTCTACAAGGGGACGCCGAACCCTGAAGCTTTCTTT. It codes for CASSLYKGTPNPEAFF.

At least ten counts were recorded for this clone. The chain couples TRBV7-9 to TRBJ2-7, with 14 bases lining up with TRBD2. Trimming removed 5 bases from V and 4 bases from J; junction bases left unmatched: 4. Germline CDR1 SEHNR, CDR2 FQNEAQ (reference sequence). The CDR3 extends over 15 amino acids. The CDR3: CASSRLAGGQYEQYF. The DNA of the CDR3 is TGTGCCAGCAGCCGACTAGCGGGAGGGCAATACGAGCAGTACTTC.

The rearrangement joins TRBV19 to TRBJ1-4; possibly TRBD1 for D (5 bases). The CDR3 contains 14 residues. V was clipped by 5 bases and J by 5 bases, with 12 bases between them. Per the germline V gene, CDR1 is LNHDA and CDR2 is SQIVND (reference sequence). CDR3 DNA: TGTGCCAGTAGTCGGCGACAGTCCAATGAAAAACTGTTTTTT. Translation: CASSRRQSNEKLFF.

The chain carries TRBV11-1 and TRBJ1-2, with 9 bases aligning to TRBD1. CDR1 SGHAT and CDR2 FQDESV come from the germline V gene (reference sequence). Trimming at V came to 5 bases and at J to 5 bases, leaving 6 bases not matched to a gene. The CDR3 covers 14 residues. DNA of the CDR3: TGTGCCAGCAGCCCGGGACAGGGTATTTATGGCTACACCTTC. Translation gives CASSPGQGIYGYTF. Full variable domain (rest looked up from reference TRBV11-1 and TRBJ1-2): EAEVAQSPRYKITEKSQAVAFWCDPISGHATLYWYRQILGQGPELLVQFQDESVVDDSQLPKDRFSAERLKGVDSTLKIQPAELGDSAMYLCASSPGQGIYGYTFGSGTRLTVV.

The gene calls are TRBV7-3 and TRBJ2-3; D is perhaps TRBD1 (6 bases). V lost 5 bases and J lost 6, with 12 bases in between. The CDR3 sequence is 13 residues long. Germline V CDR1 and CDR2: SGHTA, FQGTGA. The CDR3 coding sequence is TGTGCCAGCAGCCTTACAGGGTTGGATACGCAGTATTTT. This encodes CASSLTGLDTQYF.

V gene TRBV7-9 combines with J gene TRBJ2-7, with D unresolved. The CDR3 consists of 12 residues. The V and J ends lost 0 bases and 8 bases respectively, with 8 bases between them. CDR1 and CDR2 (germline): SEHNR, FQNEAQ (reference sequence). The CDR3 region has the DNA TGTGCCAGCAGCTTAGCCGCGACCCAGCAGTACTTC. Encoded protein: CASSLAATQQYF. Looking up the rest from reference TRBV7-9 and TRBJ2-7 gives the full variable domain: DTGVSQNPRHKITKRGQNVTFRCDPISEHNRLYWYRQTLGQGPEFLTYFQNEAQLEKSRLLSDRFSAERPKGSFSTLEIQRTEQGDSAMYLCASSLAATQQYFGPGTRLTVT.

The chain combines TRBV9 with TRBJ2-5, with D unresolved. CDR3 length: 12 residues. The V and J ends lost 2 bases and 5 bases respectively, with 7 bases between them. Germline CDR1 SGDLS, CDR2 YYNGEE. The CDR3 DNA reads as TGTGCCAGCAGCGTCTATGGGGAGACCCAGTACTTC. Translating gives CASSVYGETQYF.

This clone showed up just once. This chain links TRBV28 with TRBJ1-2, with TRBD1 matching over 8 bases. CDR1 MDHEN and CDR2 SYDVKM come from the germline V gene. The J segment lost 2 bases and the V segment lost 6 bases, leaving 5 bases of the junction unmatched. This CDR3 is 14 amino acids long. CDR3 bases: TGTGCCAGCAGATGGACAGGGCGAAACTATGGCTACACCTTC. This gives the protein CASRWTGRNYGYTF.

The V and J genes are TRBV2 and TRBJ1-5; the match to TRBD1 covers 7 bases. CDR1 is SNHLY and CDR2 is FYNNEI in the germline V gene. The CDR3 sequence is 16 residues long. V trimming: 6 bases; J trimming: 1 base; junction bases outside the gene matches: 9. The CDR3 DNA is TGTGCCAGCAGCAAACAGGGGACGGGGAGCAATCAGCCCCAGCATTTT. This sequence encodes CASSKQGTGSNQPQHF.

V gene TRBV11-2 combines with J gene TRBJ2-2; no clear D gene. The germline CDR1 and CDR2 sequences are SGHAT and FQNNGV. This CDR3 contains 15 residues. V lost 2 bases and J 0 bases, leaving 7 bases between the germline ends. CDR3 region: CASSLSRANTGELFF. The CDR3, as DNA: TGTGCCAGCAGCTTAAGTCGGGCGAACACCGGGGAGCTGTTTTTT.

This clone was counted only a few times. V and J are TRBV6-1 and TRBJ2-7, with 7 bases that match TRBD1. CDR1 and CDR2 (germline): MNHNS, SASEGT. The CDR3 contains 12 residues. The J segment lost 2 bases and the V segment lost 8 bases, leaving 3 bases of the junction unmatched. The CDR3 protein is CASRDRAYEQYF. Here the CDR3 DNA reads TGTGCCAGCCGGGACAGAGCCTACGAGCAGTACTTC.

The V gene is TRBV11-1, the J gene TRBJ2-7, with 7 bases that match TRBD1. The CDR3 is 16 residues long. CDR1 is SGHAT and CDR2 is FQDESV in the germline V gene (reference sequence). The J segment lost 3 bases and the V segment lost 1 base, leaving 9 bases of the junction unmatched. In DNA, the CDR3 is TGTGCCAGCAGCTTAGACCCGGACAGGTCAAACTACGAGCAGTACTTC. Its protein product is CASSLDPDRSNYEQYF.

This sequence joins TRBV7-7 and TRBJ2-7, with D unclear. Deletions cut 5 bases from V and 0 bases from J, with 11 bases between. The CDR3 contains 14 residues. Germline CDR1 and CDR2: SSHAT and FNYEAQ (reference sequence). The CDR3 protein is CASSIDLSSYEQYF. The CDR3 DNA reads as TGTGCCAGCAGCATTGACTTGAGCTCCTACGAGCAGTACTTC.

This chain joins TRBV27 and TRBJ2-2; TRBD1 is a possible D gene (6 bases). Germline V CDR1 and CDR2: MNHEY, SMNVEV (reference sequence). The CDR3 runs to 14 residues. The V gene lost 5 bases and the J gene lost 6 bases, with 13 bases spanning the gap. The CDR3 spells CASSPLRQAGELFF. CDR3 in DNA: TGTGCCAGCAGTCCTCTCAGACAGGCCGGGGAGCTGTTTTTT.

This clone was observed once. V is TRBV7-3 and J is TRBJ2-1; D remains unclear. Germline CDR1 SGHTA, CDR2 FQGTGA. V shed 5 bases and J shed 5 bases, with 10 bases lying between them. The CDR3 runs to 13 residues. The CDR3: CASSPHDDNEQFF. The CDR3 DNA follows: TGTGCCAGCAGCCCCCACGACGACAATGAGCAGTTCTTC.

The chain employs TRBV30 and TRBJ2-3; D is possibly TRBD1 (9 bases). The germline CDR1 and CDR2 sequences are GTSNPN and SVGIG (reference sequence). The CDR3 is 19 amino acids. V was trimmed by 2 bases and J by 6 bases, leaving 30 bases between them. Here the CDR3 DNA reads TGTGCCTGGAGTAGCGGGGGACAGGGTTTGTCTGGGCAATCGGATACGCAGTATTTT. Residues: CAWSSGGQGLSGQSDTQYF.

V is TRBV6-5 and J is TRBJ1-3, with D possibly TRBD1 on 5 matching bases. Germline lookup yields CDR1 MNHEY and CDR2 SVGAGI. This CDR3 is built from 15 residues. V was shortened by 0 bases and J by 4 bases, with 10 bases between the two germline ends. The CDR3, as DNA: TGTGCCAGCAGTTACTCTGGGGACGTAGGAAACACCATATATTTT. Protein: CASSYSGDVGNTIYF.

This chain connects TRBV9 to TRBJ2-2; perhaps TRBD2 as D (6 bases). CDR1 is SGDLS, CDR2 YYNGEE, per germline. V lost 3 bases to trimming and J lost 6 bases, with 9 bases between them. This CDR3 spans 13 amino acids. The DNA of the CDR3 is TGTGCCAGCAGCGCTCGACTAGCCGGGGAGCTGTTTTTT. It is translated as CASSARLAGELFF.